The 21 T cell receptor beta chains below were found in one sample sequenced in a study of shared clonotypes between healthy human individuals. Clones were sequenced by immunoSEQ multiplex PCR, and TCRdb holds only the in-frame ones, with some missing. The sample comprises more than 1 million clones, around 82% of which are singletons, and 0.4% to 0.55% rests with the top ten. The sample taken for sequencing was memory CD4+ T cells from PBMCs. The sample's subset: CD45RA-negative fraction. Receptor source: a young man in good health. Some clones in this sample may be carry-over from other donors' samples.

This clone showed up just a few times. At the DNA level, this CDR3 is encoded by other sequences in the same sample as well. V and J are TRBV29-1 and TRBJ1-2, with D possibly being TRBD1 (5 bases). Germline assignment: CDR1 SQVTM and CDR2 ANQGSEA. V was pared by 6 bases and J by 4 bases, with 9 bases between. The CDR3 loop spans 11 amino acids. This CDR3 is CSVGGGYGYTF. CDR3 coding DNA: TGCAGCGTCGGGGGGGGCTATGGCTACACCTTC.

The V call is TRBV5-1, the J call TRBJ2-1, with 11 bases identical to TRBD2. The trim removed 6 bases at V and 1 base at J, leaving 12 bases unmatched. This CDR3 is 18 amino acids long. The germline V gene encodes CDR1 SGHRS and CDR2 YFSETQ. Written as DNA, the CDR3 is TGCGCCAGCACGGAGACTAGCGGGAACATAGGGTCCTACAATGAGCAGTTCTTC. Translated, it gives CASTETSGNIGSYNEQFF.

The rearrangement links TRBV7-3 to TRBJ2-1, with D possibly being TRBD1 (6 bases). Germline V CDR1 and CDR2: SGHTA, FQGTGA. Trimming removed 8 bases at V and 8 bases at J, with 13 bases between. The CDR3 sequence is 12 residues long. The CDR3 nucleotides read TGTGCCAGCGGTCAGGGGAACGATGAGCAGTTCTTC. It yields the protein CASGQGNDEQFF.

This clone was counted once. CDR3 region: CSVDFETQYF. DNA for the CDR3: TGCAGCGTAGACTTCGAGACCCAGTACTTC. The chain is built from TRBV29-1 and TRBJ2-5; D is undetermined. V gave up 6 bases and J gave up 5 bases, with 7 bases separating them. CDR3 length: 10 residues. CDR1 and CDR2 (germline): SQVTM, ANQGSEA. Using reference TRBV29-1 and TRBJ2-5 for the parts outside the CDR3, the full variable domain is SAVISQKPSRDICQRGTSLTIQCQVDSQVTMMFWYRQQPGQSLTLIATANQGSEATYESGFVIDKFPISRPNLTFSTLTVSNMSPEDSSIYLCSVDFETQYFGPGTRLLVL.

V usage is TRBV7-9 and J usage is TRBJ2-7, with D perhaps being TRBD1 or TRBD2 (6 bases each). Germline CDR1 and CDR2: SEHNR and FQNEAQ (reference sequence). Trimming removed 11 bases from V and 3 bases from J, with 17 bases in between. The CDR3 covers 13 residues. The CDR3 DNA is TGTGCCGGCTCTAGGGGGGCAGTCTACGAGCAGTACTTC. Translation gives CAGSRGAVYEQYF.

The chain has TRBV28 and TRBJ1-2; 8 bases are shared with TRBD1. The CDR3 length is 14 residues. Germline lookup yields CDR1 MDHEN and CDR2 SYDVKM. J was trimmed by 8 bases and V by 5 bases; bases with no gene match: 10. The CDR3 spells CASSPHGTGVGYTF. The CDR3 coding sequence is TGTGCCAGCAGTCCGCATGGGACAGGAGTCGGCTACACCTTC.

This clone was counted at least ten times. The chain couples TRBV14 to TRBJ1-4; D is unclear. Trimming pared 4 bases from V and 5 bases from J, leaving 8 bases between. Germline CDR1 and CDR2: SGHDN and FVKESK. The CDR3 is 13 residues long. In DNA form, the CDR3 reads TGTGCCAGCAGCCGCAGCTTCAATGAAAAACTGTTTTTT. Translating it yields CASSRSFNEKLFF.

This clone was observed a single time. V gene TRBV27 combines with J gene TRBJ2-3, with D possibly being TRBD2 (6 bases). The V and J ends lost 2 bases and 2 bases respectively, with 17 bases between them. There are 17 residues in the CDR3. Germline V gene sequence: CDR1 MNHEY, CDR2 SMNVEV (reference sequence). Written as DNA, the CDR3 is TGTGCCAGCAGTTTACGAGCTAGCGTGAAGTCCACAGATACGCAGTATTTT. Translation: CASSLRASVKSTDTQYF.

The CDR3 reads CASKDVDGPGEAFF. In DNA form, the CDR3 reads TGCGCCAGCAAGGACGTGGACGGCCCCGGTGAAGCTTTCTTT. The V call is TRBV5-1, the J call TRBJ1-1; no definite D call. CDR1 is SGHRS, CDR2 YFSETQ, per germline. The CDR3 is 14 residues long. V dropped 6 bases and J dropped 7 bases, with 19 bases sitting between them.

This chain uses TRBV18 with TRBJ1-1; 8 bases are a match to TRBD1. This CDR3 region has 14 residues. Germline lookup yields CDR1 KGHSH and CDR2 LQKENI. V shed 5 bases, J shed 4 bases, and the junction held 6 bases outside the gene matches. The CDR3 nucleotides read TGTGCCAGCTCAGGACAGGGCGGGTTCACTGAAGCTTTCTTT. This sequence encodes CASSGQGGFTEAFF.

CDR3 in amino acids: CASSPGDSSHLEAFF. In nucleotides, the CDR3 is TGTGCCAGCAGTCCCGGAGACAGCTCCCATCTAGAAGCTTTCTTT. This sequence joins TRBV28 and TRBJ1-1; weak D call: TRBD1 (5 bases). V was clipped by 5 bases and J by 8 bases, with 21 bases between them. The CDR3 extends over 15 amino acids. The V gene's germline CDR1 is MDHEN and CDR2 SYDVKM.

V usage is TRBV25-1 and J usage is TRBJ2-2; tentatively, D is TRBD1 (5 bases). The V end was cut by 3 bases, the J end by 5 bases, with 10 bases between. This CDR3 is built from 14 residues. The germline gives CDR1 MGHDK, CDR2 SYGVNS. CDR3 region: CASSEAGRTGELFF. The DNA for the CDR3 is TGTGCCAGCAGTGAGGCAGGGCGAACCGGGGAGCTGTTTTTT.

J is TRBJ1-1 and V is TRBV7-2, with D hard to call. There are 15 residues in the CDR3. V was cut by 1 base and J by 5 bases, with 14 bases left in between. The V gene's germline CDR1 is SGHTA and CDR2 FQGNSA. The DNA of the CDR3 is TGTGCCAGCAGCTTAGAGGTGACGGTGGTGACTGAAGCTTTCTTT. Translated, it gives CASSLEVTVVTEAFF.

The CDR3 region is CASSPLGLAATNEKLFF. CDR3 nucleotide sequence: TGTGCCAGCTCACCTCTCGGACTCGCAGCAACTAATGAAAAACTGTTTTTT. J is TRBJ1-4 and V is TRBV18, with D uncertain. Trimming left V 3 bases short and J 0 bases short, with 14 bases between. The CDR3 sequence is 17 residues long. Looked up from germline, CDR1 is KGHSH and CDR2 is LQKENI.

Concerning this clone itself: The sample contains more than one DNA sequence encoding this CDR3. This chain links TRBV28 with TRBJ2-2; TRBD2 is a possible D gene (5 bases). Trimming shortened V by 2 bases and J by 6 bases, and 7 bases separated the two germline ends. This CDR3 is 13 amino acids long. Germline V lookup: CDR1 MDHEN, CDR2 SYDVKM. Here the CDR3 DNA reads TGTGCCAGCAGTTTAAGACTACCCGGGGAGCTGTTTTTT. Its protein is CASSLRLPGELFF.

This clone came up a few times. The rearrangement joins TRBV11-3 to TRBJ1-6; no definite D call. Trimming cost V 5 bases and J 9 bases, with 11 bases left between them. Germline-derived CDR1 and CDR2 are SGHNT and YENEEA. This CDR3 has 13 amino acids. For the CDR3, the DNA is TGTGCCAGCAGCGTGGGGAATAGTTCACCCCTCCACTTT. Its translation is CASSVGNSSPLHF.

The chain carries TRBV4-1 and TRBJ2-1; 10 bases fit TRBD2. After removal of 1 base from V and 7 bases from J, the junction contained 7 bases not matched to a gene. Germline CDR1 and CDR2: MGHRA and YSYEKL. The CDR3 length is 16 residues. CDR3: CASSQGPAGGNNEQFF. CDR3 coding DNA: TGCGCCAGCAGCCAAGGCCCAGCGGGAGGGAATAATGAGCAGTTCTTC.

J is TRBJ2-1 and V is TRBV6-1, with D possibly TRBD2 on 6 matching bases. Germline V gene lookup returns CDR1 MNHNS and CDR2 SASEGT. This CDR3 is built from 15 residues. V lost 7 bases, J lost 3 bases, and 16 bases lay in between. CDR3 region: CASTLSGVYYNEQFF. For the CDR3, the DNA is TGTGCCAGCACCCTGTCGGGGGTCTACTACAATGAGCAGTTCTTC.

Turning to this clone: A far larger clone is just one base off, so this is likely a read error. Additional DNA sequences in this sample encode the identical CDR3. The chain uses TRBV6-1 and TRBJ1-1, with unresolved D. There are 11 residues in the CDR3. Germline V gene sequence: CDR1 MNHNS, CDR2 SASEGT. The V gene lost 6 bases and the J gene lost 1 base, with 3 bases spanning the gap. CDR3 in DNA: TGTGCCAGCAGGGGGAACACTGAAGCTTTCTTT. This translates into CASRGNTEAFF.

Of note for this clone: This CDR3 is also generated by other DNA sequences in the sample. V is TRBV18 and J is TRBJ2-7; D remains unclear. This CDR3 contains 14 residues. Germline CDR1 is KGHSH and CDR2 is LQKENI. The germline V and J ends were trimmed by 0 bases and 4 bases, with 10 bases remaining between them. This CDR3 is CASSPPGVRYEQYF. As DNA, the CDR3 is TGTGCCAGCTCACCACCTGGGGTTAGGTACGAGCAGTACTTC.

The gene calls are TRBV5-1 and TRBJ2-7, with D unclear. Trimming stripped 4 bases from V and 2 bases from J, with 10 bases between. This CDR3 has 13 amino acids. Germline lookup yields CDR1 SGHRS and CDR2 YFSETQ. CDR3 nucleotide sequence: TGCGCCAGCAGCCGAACCCCAGCCTACGAGCAGTACTTC. This gives the protein CASSRTPAYEQYF.